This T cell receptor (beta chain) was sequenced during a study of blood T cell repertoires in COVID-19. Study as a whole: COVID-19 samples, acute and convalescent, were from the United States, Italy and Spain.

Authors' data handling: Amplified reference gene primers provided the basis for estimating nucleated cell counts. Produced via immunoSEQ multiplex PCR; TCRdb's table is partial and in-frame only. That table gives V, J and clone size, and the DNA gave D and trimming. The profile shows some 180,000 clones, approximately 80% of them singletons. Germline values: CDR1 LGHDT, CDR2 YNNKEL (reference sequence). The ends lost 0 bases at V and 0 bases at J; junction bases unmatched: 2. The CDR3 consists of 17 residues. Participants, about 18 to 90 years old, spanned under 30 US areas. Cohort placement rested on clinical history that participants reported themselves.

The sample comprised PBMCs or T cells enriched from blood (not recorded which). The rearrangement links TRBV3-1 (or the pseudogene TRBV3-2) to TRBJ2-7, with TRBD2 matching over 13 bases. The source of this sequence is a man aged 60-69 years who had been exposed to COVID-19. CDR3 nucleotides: TGTGCCAGCAGCCAAGAAACTAGCGGGAGGGCCTCCTACGAGCAGTACTTC. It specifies CASSQETSGRASYEQYF.